Following are 27 T cell receptor beta chains from one sample sequenced in a study of Graves' ophthalmopathy and Graves' hyperthyroidism. Researchers took RNA transcripts and amplified TCR beta CDR3 regions from them. The library came from an HTBI-primed first-round RT-PCR and a second-round multiplex PCR. TCRdb analysed the multiplex PCR reads with MiXCR anew, one entry per CDR3 protein. The sample shows hundreds of thousands of distinct CDR3 sequences, 13% to 15% of them seen only once. The material sequenced was blood. The receptors originated from a woman in her 30s with Graves' ophthalmopathy.

This clonotype was counted a few times. The rearrangement uses TRBV19 and TRBJ1-2; D remains ambiguous. The V end was cut by 2 bases, the J end by 6 bases, with 13 bases between. CDR1 is LNHDA and CDR2 is SQIVND in the germline V gene (reference sequence). The CDR3 totals 14 residues. The DNA of the CDR3 is TGTGCCAGTAGTATAAGCGGCTCGGGAAATGGCTACACCTTC. This encodes CASSISGSGNGYTF.

About this clonotype: Lacking the conserved final phenylalanine or tryptophan, this CDR3 likely reflects a read error. V gene TRBV4-1 combines with J gene TRBJ2-2, with TRBD1 matching over 9 bases. The CDR3 runs 15 residues. CDR1 MGHRA and CDR2 YSYEKL come from the germline V gene. V shed 4 bases, J shed 7 bases, and the junction held 7 bases outside the gene matches. DNA of the CDR3: TGCGCCAGCAGCCGTCGGGACAGGGTGAACGGGGAGCTGTTTGTT. It encodes CASSRRDRVNGELFV.

Worth noting for this clonotype: Possible read error: a much larger clone is one base away. The chain has TRBV12-5 and TRBJ1-3, with D hard to call. With 9 bases removed from V and 9 bases from J, the gap between germline ends came to 12 bases. This CDR3 has 11 amino acids. Germline V CDR1 and CDR2: LGHNT, FRNRAP. The CDR3 DNA follows: TGTGCTAGCGAAACACTTCGCACCATATATTTT. Amino acids: CASETLRTIYF. The full variable domain, its missing parts supplied by reference TRBV12-5 and TRBJ1-3, is DARVTQTPRHKVTEMGQEVTMRCQPILGHNTVFWYRQTMMQGLELLAYFRNRAPLDDSGMPKDRFSAEMPDATLATLKIQPSEPRDSAVYFCASETLRTIYFGEGSWLTVV.

This clonotype has at least ten counts. The chain combines TRBV28 with TRBJ2-7; tentative D call: TRBD1 (5 bases). Trimming shortened V by 6 bases and J by 3 bases, and 15 bases separated the two germline ends. CDR1 MDHEN and CDR2 SYDVKM come from the germline V gene. There are 14 residues in the CDR3. DNA of the CDR3: TGTGCCAGCAGCCCCCTGACAGAGAGCTACGAGCAGTACTTC. It is translated as CASSPLTESYEQYF.

This clonotype was found many times. This chain connects TRBV27 to TRBJ2-7; 9 nucleotides align to TRBD2. The CDR3 runs to 15 residues. From germline, CDR1 is MNHEY and CDR2 SMNVEV (reference sequence). V trimming: 6 bases; J trimming: 4 bases; junction bases outside the gene matches: 10. The CDR3 DNA reads as TGTGCCAGCAGAGGTAGCGGGGGAGTTAGGTACGAGCAGTACTTC. Protein: CASRGSGGVRYEQYF.

Many counts were recorded for this clonotype. The junction departs from the called germline gene at one end, perhaps through a read error. The rearrangement joins TRBV12-3 or TRBV12-4 to TRBJ1-2, with 7 bases identical to TRBD1. The CDR3 totals 16 residues. CDR3 nucleotides: TGTGCCAGCGGTTTAGCGCTGCAGGGGGTTAACTATGGCTACACCTTC. Translating it yields CASGLALQGVNYGYTF.

This clonotype was detected ten times or more. V gene TRBV6-1 combines with J gene TRBJ1-2; D remains ambiguous. The V gene's germline CDR1 is MNHNS and CDR2 SASEGT. The CDR3 runs 11 residues. Between the trimmed V and J ends, which lost 6 bases and 3 bases, there was a span of 5 bases. The CDR3 region has the DNA TGTGCCAGCAGAATGGACTATGGCTACACCTTC. Translated: CASRMDYGYTF.

In its sample, this clonotype was seen many times. With a much larger clone just one base away, this may be a read error. This chain connects TRBV12-3 or TRBV12-4 to TRBJ2-5; 8 bases map to TRBD1. The CDR3 extends over 13 amino acids. V trimming: 6 bases; J trimming: 5 bases; junction bases outside the gene matches: 5. This chain's CDR3 is CASSRDRRETQYF. In DNA form, the CDR3 reads TGTGCCAGCAGCCGGGACAGGCGGGAGACCCAGTACTTC.

V is TRBV9 and J is TRBJ2-5, with TRBD2 identical over 9 bases. The CDR3 contains 16 residues. V trimming: 2 bases; J trimming: 1 base; junction bases outside the gene matches: 6. Germline V CDR1 and CDR2: SGDLS, YYNGEE. The chain's CDR3 is CASSVSAGGPQETQYF. For the CDR3, the DNA is TGTGCCAGCAGCGTTTCGGCGGGAGGGCCCCAAGAGACCCAGTACTTC.

This sequence joins TRBV13 and TRBJ1-1; D possibly corresponds to TRBD1 (5 bases). The germline V gene has CDR1 PRHDT and CDR2 FYEKMQ (reference sequence). The CDR3 extends over 17 amino acids. V lost 0 bases, J lost 6 bases, and 20 bases lay in between. CDR3 sequence (DNA): TGTGCCAGCAGCTTAGGCCTTCCGTTCGGGGGGTCCGCTGAAGCTTTCTTT. Protein product: CASSLGLPFGGSAEAFF.

This clonotype was recorded many times. The chain has TRBV6-5 and TRBJ2-7, with no clear D. Germline CDR1 MNHEY, CDR2 SVGAGI. V gave up 10 bases and J gave up 6 bases, with 13 bases separating them. The CDR3 has 11 amino acids. CDR3 sequence (DNA): TGTGCCACCACGGCCCTCGGCGAGCAGTACTTC. Translation gives CATTALGEQYF.

In this sample, this clonotype turned up many times. The chain has TRBV24-1 and TRBJ2-7, with D hard to call. Germline CDR1 KGHDR, CDR2 SFDVKD. V gave up 6 bases and J gave up 3 bases, with 5 bases separating them. The CDR3 is 11 residues long. CDR3 residues: CATSWGYEQYF. The CDR3 DNA follows: TGTGCCACCAGTTGGGGCTACGAGCAGTACTTC.

Many counts were recorded for this clonotype. The chain has TRBV20-1 and TRBJ2-5; D is unresolved. Trimming stripped 2 bases from V and 5 bases from J, with 12 bases between. The length of the CDR3 is 13 residues. Per the germline V gene, CDR1 is DFQATT and CDR2 is SNEGSKA (reference sequence). CDR3 in amino acids: CSARLPLGETQYF. In DNA form, the CDR3 reads TGCAGTGCTAGACTGCCACTGGGGGAGACCCAGTACTTC.

The table lists this clonotype with many counts. The chain joins TRBV6-5 to TRBJ2-2, with 10 nucleotides matching TRBD1. CDR1 and CDR2 (germline): MNHEY, SVGAGI. Germline trimming cut 10 bases from V and 6 bases from J; bases unmatched to any gene: 11. The CDR3 is made up of 15 amino acids. This CDR3 is CATAPGQGYAGELFF. Written as DNA, the CDR3 is TGTGCCACAGCCCCGGGACAGGGGTACGCCGGGGAGCTGTTTTTT.

Ten or more counts support this clonotype. CDR3 DNA: TGTGCCAGTAGTATTGAAGGGGCAGCGAACACTGAAGCTTTCTTT. This translates into CASSIEGAANTEAFF. The rearrangement links TRBV19 to TRBJ1-1, with a weak D call TRBD1 (5 bases). The CDR3 is 15 amino acids. Trimming shortened V by 3 bases and J by 1 base, and 12 bases separated the two germline ends. Germline assignment: CDR1 LNHDA and CDR2 SQIVND (reference sequence).

This clonotype was seen at least ten times. This chain links TRBV6-1 with TRBJ2-6; the D gene is possibly TRBD1 (5 bases). The CDR3 has 16 amino acids. The V end was cut by 2 bases, the J end by 4 bases, with 12 bases between. CDR1 MNHNS and CDR2 SASEGT come from the germline V gene. The CDR3 protein is CASSERQGSGANVLTF. CDR3 nucleotides: TGTGCCAGCAGTGAAAGGCAGGGCTCCGGGGCCAACGTCCTGACTTTC.

This clonotype appeared many times. Compared with germline, one end of the junction differs, possibly owing to a read error. V and J are TRBV18 and TRBJ2-7; D unresolved. Germline loops: CDR1 KGHSH, CDR2 LQKENI. The CDR3 totals 12 residues. Here the CDR3 reads CASSPFSSEQYF. The CDR3 bases are TGTGCCAGCTCACCTTTCTCCTCCGAGCAGTACTTC.

At least ten counts were recorded for this clonotype. The J gene is TRBJ2-5, the V gene TRBV11-2; D call uncertain. CDR3 length equals 15 residues. Germline V CDR1 and CDR2: SGHAT, FQNNGV. V lost 0 bases to trimming and J lost 5 bases, with 13 bases between them. The CDR3 sequence is CASSLEPTRWETQYF. CDR3 nucleotide sequence: TGTGCCAGCAGCTTAGAACCAACGAGATGGGAGACCCAGTACTTC. The full variable domain, completed using reference TRBV11-2 and TRBJ2-5, is EAGVAQSPRYKIIEKRQSVAFWCNPISGHATLYWYQQILGQGPKLLIQFQNNGVVDDSQLPKDRFSAERLKGVDSTLKIQPAKLEDSAVYLCASSLEPTRWETQYFGPGTRLLVL.

There are many counts of this clonotype. This sequence joins TRBV6-1 and TRBJ2-7; weak D call: TRBD1 (6 bases). V was trimmed by 4 bases and J by 0 bases, leaving 13 bases between them. Germline lookup yields CDR1 MNHNS and CDR2 SASEGT. CDR3 size: 15 residues. DNA for the CDR3: TGTGCCAGCAGTGCAGGTCAGGACAGCTCCTACGAGCAGTACTTC. Protein sequence: CASSAGQDSSYEQYF.

In this sample, this clonotype turned up many times. The final CDR3 position lacks the conserved phenylalanine or tryptophan, pointing to a likely read error. The chain carries TRBV24-1 and TRBJ1-2; weak D call: TRBD1 (5 bases). Looked up from germline, CDR1 is KGHDR and CDR2 is SFDVKD. Trimming removed 4 bases from V and 7 bases from J, with 21 bases in between. This CDR3 is 16 amino acids long. CDR3 loop: CATSEDPNAGTGGYTS. The CDR3 DNA is TGTGCCACCAGTGAAGACCCCAACGCGGGCACAGGTGGCTACACCTCC.

In this sample, this clonotype turned up many times. J is TRBJ1-2 and V is TRBV12-3 or TRBV12-4; TRBD1 agrees at 8 bases. With 4 bases clipped from V and 5 bases from J, the junction kept 3 bases outside the gene matches. The CDR3 has 13 residues. The CDR3 is CASSYDRGYGYTF. The CDR3 DNA reads as TGTGCCAGCAGTTACGACAGGGGTTATGGCTACACCTTC.

This chain joins TRBV20-1 and TRBJ2-1; TRBD2 matches 9 bases. Per germline, CDR1 DFQATT and CDR2 SNEGSKA (reference sequence). The CDR3 is 17 amino acids. V was pared by 2 bases and J by 7 bases, with 15 bases of the junction left unmatched. This chain's CDR3 is CSARHLKTSGGPNEQFF. The CDR3 nucleotides are TGCAGTGCTAGACACCTAAAGACTAGCGGTGGTCCGAATGAGCAGTTCTTC.

This clonotype has a count of ten or more. The gene calls are TRBV27 and TRBJ1-5; possible D gene TRBD1, 5 bases. CDR3 length: 15 residues. V was trimmed by 0 bases and J by 9 bases, leaving 15 bases between them. Germline CDR1 is MNHEY and CDR2 is SMNVEV (reference sequence). The DNA of the CDR3 is TGTGCCAGCAGTTTATCGGCGGGACCACGATTGCCCCAGCATTTT. The encoded protein is CASSLSAGPRLPQHF.

The sample holds many counts of this clonotype. V is TRBV12-3 or TRBV12-4 and J is TRBJ1-6; no firm D call. With 6 bases removed from V and 4 bases from J, the gap between germline ends came to 13 bases. The CDR3 runs to 15 residues. The CDR3 DNA reads as TGTGCCAGCAGGATGGAGCCTGAATATAATTCACCCCTCCACTTT. It codes for CASRMEPEYNSPLHF.

This clonotype appeared many times. J is TRBJ1-5 and V is TRBV2; D is possibly TRBD1 (6 bases). The CDR3 totals 15 residues. Per the germline V gene, CDR1 is SNHLY and CDR2 is FYNNEI. V shed 6 bases and J shed 0 bases, with 12 bases lying between them. The CDR3 sequence is CASSGQRYSNQPQHF. The CDR3 nucleotides read TGTGCCAGCAGCGGACAGCGATATAGCAATCAGCCCCAGCATTTT.

This clonotype appeared many times. The V call is TRBV6-5, the J call TRBJ2-5; D uncertain. The CDR3 contains 15 residues. Trimming stripped 5 bases from V and 4 bases from J, with 17 bases between. The germline gives CDR1 MNHEY, CDR2 SVGAGI. The CDR3 here is CASSPVPQDGETQYF. Here the CDR3 DNA reads TGTGCCAGCAGTCCTGTGCCTCAGGACGGAGAGACCCAGTACTTC.

This clonotype was found many times. The chain carries TRBV5-5 and TRBJ1-2; D not certain. The CDR3 contains 11 residues. The V end lost 0 bases, the J end lost 10 bases, and 7 bases lay between the germline ends. Germline-derived CDR1 and CDR2 are SGHKS and YYEKEE (reference sequence). CDR3 nucleotide sequence: TGTGCCAGCAGCTTGGTAGGACTCTACACCTTC. Translating it yields CASSLVGLYTF.